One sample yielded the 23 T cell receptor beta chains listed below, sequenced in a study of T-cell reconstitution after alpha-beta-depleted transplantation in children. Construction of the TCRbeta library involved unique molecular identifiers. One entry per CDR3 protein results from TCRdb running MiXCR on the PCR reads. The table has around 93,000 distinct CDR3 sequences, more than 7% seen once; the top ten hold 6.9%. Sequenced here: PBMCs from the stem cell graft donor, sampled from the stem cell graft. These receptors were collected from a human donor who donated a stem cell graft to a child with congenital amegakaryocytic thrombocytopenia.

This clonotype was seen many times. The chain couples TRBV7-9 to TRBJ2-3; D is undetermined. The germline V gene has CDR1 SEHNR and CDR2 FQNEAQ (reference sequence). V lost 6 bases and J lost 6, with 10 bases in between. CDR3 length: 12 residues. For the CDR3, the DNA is TGTGCCAGCAGATTATGGGTGGATACGCAGTATTTT. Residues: CASRLWVDTQYF.

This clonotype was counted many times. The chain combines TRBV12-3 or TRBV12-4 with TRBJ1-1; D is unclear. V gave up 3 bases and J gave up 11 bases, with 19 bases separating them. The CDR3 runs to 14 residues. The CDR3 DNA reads TGTGCCAGCAGTTTGTTAGGGAGCCTATTCGGTGCTTTCTTT. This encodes CASSLLGSLFGAFF.

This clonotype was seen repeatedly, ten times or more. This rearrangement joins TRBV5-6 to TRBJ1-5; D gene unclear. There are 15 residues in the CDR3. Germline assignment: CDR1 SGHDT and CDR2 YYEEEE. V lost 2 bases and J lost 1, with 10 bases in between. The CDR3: CASSFRRMSNQPQHF. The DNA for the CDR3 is TGTGCCAGCAGCTTTCGGCGGATGAGCAATCAGCCCCAGCATTTT.

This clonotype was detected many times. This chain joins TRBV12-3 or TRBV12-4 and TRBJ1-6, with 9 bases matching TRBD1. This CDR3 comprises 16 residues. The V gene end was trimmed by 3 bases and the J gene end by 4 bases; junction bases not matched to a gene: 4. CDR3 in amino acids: CASSLSDRGYNSPLHF. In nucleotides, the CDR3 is TGTGCCAGCAGTTTGTCGGACAGGGGATATAATTCACCCCTCCACTTT.

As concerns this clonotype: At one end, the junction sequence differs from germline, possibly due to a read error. The CDR3 DNA sequence: TGTACCAGCAGCTCCGGTTTACGGGGTGAAGCTTTCTTC. Translating gives CTSSSGLRGEAFF. The chain has TRBV5-5 and TRBJ1-1; D gene uncertain. The CDR3 sequence is 13 residues long. Germline loops: CDR1 SGHKS, CDR2 YYEKEE (reference sequence).

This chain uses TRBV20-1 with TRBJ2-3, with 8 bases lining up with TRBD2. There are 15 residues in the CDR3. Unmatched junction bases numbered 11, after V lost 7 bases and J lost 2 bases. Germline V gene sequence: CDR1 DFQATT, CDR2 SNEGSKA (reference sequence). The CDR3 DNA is TGCAGTGTTAGGCGGGCGGGGGGACTCACAGATACGCAGTATTTT. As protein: CSVRRAGGLTDTQYF.

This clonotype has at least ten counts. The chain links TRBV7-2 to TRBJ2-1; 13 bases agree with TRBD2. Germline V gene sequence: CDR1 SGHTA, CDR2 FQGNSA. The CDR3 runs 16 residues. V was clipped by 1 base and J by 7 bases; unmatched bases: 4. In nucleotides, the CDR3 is TGTGCCAGCAGCTTAGGACCGACTAGCGGGAGGAATGAGCAGTTCTTC. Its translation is CASSLGPTSGRNEQFF.

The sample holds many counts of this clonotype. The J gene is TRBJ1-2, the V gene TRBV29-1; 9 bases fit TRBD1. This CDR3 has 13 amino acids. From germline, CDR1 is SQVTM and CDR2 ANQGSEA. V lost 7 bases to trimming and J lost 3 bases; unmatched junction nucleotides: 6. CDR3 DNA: TGCAGCGCCCGGGACAGGGAGGACTATGGCTACACCTTC. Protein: CSARDREDYGYTF. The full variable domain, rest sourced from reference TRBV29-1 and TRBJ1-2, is SAVISQKPSRDICQRGTSLTIQCQVDSQVTMMFWYRQQPGQSLTLIATANQGSEATYESGFVIDKFPISRPNLTFSTLTVSNMSPEDSSIYLCSARDREDYGYTFGSGTRLTVV.

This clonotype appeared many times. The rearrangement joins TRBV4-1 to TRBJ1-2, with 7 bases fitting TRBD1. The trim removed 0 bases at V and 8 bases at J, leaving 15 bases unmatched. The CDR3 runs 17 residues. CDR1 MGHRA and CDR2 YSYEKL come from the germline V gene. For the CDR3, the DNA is TGCGCCAGCAGCCAAGATAACGGCGAGGGGGCGAATATCGGCTACACCTTC. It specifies CASSQDNGEGANIGYTF.

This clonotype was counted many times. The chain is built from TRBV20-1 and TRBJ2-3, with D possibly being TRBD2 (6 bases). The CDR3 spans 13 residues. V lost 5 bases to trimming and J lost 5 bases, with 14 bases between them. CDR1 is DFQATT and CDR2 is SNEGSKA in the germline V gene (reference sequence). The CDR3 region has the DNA TGCAGTGCTCTACCCGGGGGTGGAGATACGCAGTATTTT. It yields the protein CSALPGGGDTQYF.

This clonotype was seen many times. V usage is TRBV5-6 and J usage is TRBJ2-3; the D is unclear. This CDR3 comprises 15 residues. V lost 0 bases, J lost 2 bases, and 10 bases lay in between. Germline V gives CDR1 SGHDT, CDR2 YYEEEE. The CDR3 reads CASSLDQWFTDTQYF. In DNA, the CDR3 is TGTGCCAGCAGCTTGGACCAGTGGTTCACAGATACGCAGTATTTT.

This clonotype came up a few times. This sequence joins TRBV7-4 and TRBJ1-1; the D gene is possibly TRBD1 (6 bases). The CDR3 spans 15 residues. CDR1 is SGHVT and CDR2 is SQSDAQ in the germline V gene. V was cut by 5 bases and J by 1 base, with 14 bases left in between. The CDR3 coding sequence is TGTGCCAGCAGCCATAACAGGGAATGGAACACTGAAGCTTTCTTT. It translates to CASSHNREWNTEAFF. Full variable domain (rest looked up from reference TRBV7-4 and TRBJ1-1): GAGVSQSPRYKVAKRGRDVALRCDSISGHVTLYWYRQTLGQGSEVLTYSQSDAQRDKSGRPSGRFSAERPERSVSTLKIQRTEQGDSAVYLCASSHNREWNTEAFFGQGTRLTVV.

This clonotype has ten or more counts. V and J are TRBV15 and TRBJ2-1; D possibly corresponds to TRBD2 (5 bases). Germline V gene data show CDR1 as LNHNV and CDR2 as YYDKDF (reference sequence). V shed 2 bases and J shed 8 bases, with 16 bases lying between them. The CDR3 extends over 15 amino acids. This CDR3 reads CATSRFGDNSDEQFF. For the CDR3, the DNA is TGTGCCACCAGCAGATTCGGGGATAATAGTGATGAGCAGTTCTTC. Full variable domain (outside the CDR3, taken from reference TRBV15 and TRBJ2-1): DAMVIQNPRYQVTQFGKPVTLSCSQTLNHNVMYWYQQKSSQAPKLLFHYYDKDFNNEADTPDNFQSRRPNTSFCFLDIRSPGLGDTAMYLCATSRFGDNSDEQFFGPGTRLTVL.

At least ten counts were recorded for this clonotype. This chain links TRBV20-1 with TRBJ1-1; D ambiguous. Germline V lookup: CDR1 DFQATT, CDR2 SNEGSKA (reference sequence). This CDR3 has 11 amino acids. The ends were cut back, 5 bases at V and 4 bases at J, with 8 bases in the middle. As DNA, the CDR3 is TGCAGTGCTGATCTGACCACTGAAGCTTTCTTT. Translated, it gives CSADLTTEAFF.

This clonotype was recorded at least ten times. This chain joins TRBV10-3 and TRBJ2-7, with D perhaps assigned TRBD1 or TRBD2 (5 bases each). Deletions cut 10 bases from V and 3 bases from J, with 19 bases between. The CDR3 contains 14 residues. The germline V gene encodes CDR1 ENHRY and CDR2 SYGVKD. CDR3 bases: TGTGCCACCATCTCCGGGACGGAGAGCTACGAGCAGTACTTC. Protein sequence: CATISGTESYEQYF.

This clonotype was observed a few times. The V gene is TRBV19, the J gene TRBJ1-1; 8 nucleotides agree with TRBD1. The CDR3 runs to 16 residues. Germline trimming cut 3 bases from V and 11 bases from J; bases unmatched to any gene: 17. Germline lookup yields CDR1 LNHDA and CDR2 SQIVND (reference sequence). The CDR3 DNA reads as TGTGCCAGTAGTATCGATAGGTCAGGGGGCGAAGGATGGGCTTTCTTT. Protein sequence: CASSIDRSGGEGWAFF. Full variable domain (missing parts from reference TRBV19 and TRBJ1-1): DGGITQSPKYLFRKEGQNVTLSCEQNLNHDAMYWYRQDPGQGLRLIYYSQIVNDFQKGDIAEGYSVSREKKESFPLTVTSAQKNPTAFYLCASSIDRSGGEGWAFFGQGTRLTVV.

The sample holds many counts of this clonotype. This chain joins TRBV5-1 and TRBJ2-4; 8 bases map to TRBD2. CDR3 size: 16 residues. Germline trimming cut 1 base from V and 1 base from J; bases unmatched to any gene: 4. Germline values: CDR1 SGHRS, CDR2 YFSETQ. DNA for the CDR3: TGCGCCAGCAGCTTGACGGGGGGGGAGGCCAAAAACATTCAGTACTTC. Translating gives CASSLTGGEAKNIQYF.

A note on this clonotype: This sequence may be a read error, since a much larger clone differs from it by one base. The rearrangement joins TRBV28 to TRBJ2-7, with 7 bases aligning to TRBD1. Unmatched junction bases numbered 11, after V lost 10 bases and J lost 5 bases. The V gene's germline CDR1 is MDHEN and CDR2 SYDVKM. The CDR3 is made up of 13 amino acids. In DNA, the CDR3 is TGTGCCAACAGGAATAACGACAGGGACGAGCAGTACTTC. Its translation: CANRNNDRDEQYF.

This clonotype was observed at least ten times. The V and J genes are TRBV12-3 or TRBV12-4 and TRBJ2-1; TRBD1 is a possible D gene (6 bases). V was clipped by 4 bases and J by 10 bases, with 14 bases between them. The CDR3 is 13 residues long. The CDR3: CASSSQGPHEQFF. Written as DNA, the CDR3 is TGTGCCAGCAGTTCTCAGGGGCCCCACGAGCAGTTCTTC.

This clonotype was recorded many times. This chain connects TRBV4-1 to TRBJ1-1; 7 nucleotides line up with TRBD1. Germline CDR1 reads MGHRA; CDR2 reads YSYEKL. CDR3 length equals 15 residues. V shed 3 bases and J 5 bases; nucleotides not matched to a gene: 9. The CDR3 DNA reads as TGCGCCAGCAGCCATCCCCAGGGGGGAAAGACTGAAGCTTTCTTT. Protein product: CASSHPQGGKTEAFF.

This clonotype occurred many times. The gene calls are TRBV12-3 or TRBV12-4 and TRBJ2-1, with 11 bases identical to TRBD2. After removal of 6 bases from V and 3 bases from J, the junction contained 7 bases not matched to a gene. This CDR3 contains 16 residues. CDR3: CASSLPGLAVYNEQFF. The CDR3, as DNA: TGTGCCAGCAGCCTCCCGGGACTAGCGGTCTACAATGAGCAGTTCTTC.

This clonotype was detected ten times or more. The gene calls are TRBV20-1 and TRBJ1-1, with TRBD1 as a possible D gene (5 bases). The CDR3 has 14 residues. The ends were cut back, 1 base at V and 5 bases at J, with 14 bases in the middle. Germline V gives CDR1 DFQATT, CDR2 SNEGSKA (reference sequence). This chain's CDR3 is CSARASRGGTEAFF. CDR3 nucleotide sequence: TGCAGTGCTAGAGCCAGTAGGGGAGGTACTGAAGCTTTCTTT.

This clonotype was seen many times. The CDR3 coding sequence is TGCGCCAGCAGCTTGGAGGGACAGAACACTGAAGCTTTCTTT. Protein product: CASSLEGQNTEAFF. The rearrangement joins TRBV5-1 to TRBJ1-1, with TRBD1 as a possible D gene (6 bases). The germline V and J ends were trimmed by 0 bases and 1 base, with 7 bases remaining between them. Germline V gene sequence: CDR1 SGHRS, CDR2 YFSETQ. The CDR3 totals 14 residues.